This is a list of T cell receptor beta chains from one sample in a study of blood T cell dynamics during melanoma immunotherapy. Data came from immunoSEQ multiplex PCR; TCRdb stores just in-frame clones and leaves some out. Of about 6,200 clones detected, 80% appear once; the ten largest clones hold 33%. This specimen consisted of blood, obtained from a patient treated with checkpoint blockade. The origin of the receptors is a human donor with melanoma. The CDR3 runs from the conserved cysteine through the conserved F or W. The listing skips clone size in some rows; elsewhere it reads once, few, many or a size class.

j_gene	len	abundance	v_gene	CDR3aa
TRBJ2-1	15	once	TRBV25-1	CASSSMGGYGNEQFF
TRBJ2-1	15	NA	TRBV11-3	CASSFRTGEHNEQFF
TRBJ1-2	17	NA	TRBV4-1	CASSQDGRSAGPYGYTF
TRBJ2-4	15	NA	TRBV5-6	CASSFGARWGNIQYF
TRBJ2-7	13	NA	TRBV10-3	CAIKAGDTYEQYF
TRBJ2-2	17	NA	TRBV19	CASSIDPLRTNTGELFF
TRBJ2-2	15	NA	TRBV7-9	CASSLMQGGTGELFF
TRBJ2-7	15	NA	TRBV12-5	CASGLVLGSSYEQYF
TRBJ2-3	18	NA	TRBV18	CASSPPGTSGTSTDTQYF
TRBJ1-1	17	NA	TRBV9	CASSELRDKPGNTEAFF
TRBJ2-3	15	NA	TRBV6-1	CASRPGLAGPDTQYF
TRBJ1-1	13	NA	TRBV7-9	CASSSPGWTEAFF
TRBJ2-5	14	NA	TRBV7-9	CASSFRGSGETQYF
TRBJ1-1	14	NA	TRBV5-1	CASSLAGGDTEAFF
TRBJ2-7	15	NA	TRBV6-5	CASSYPGLAGDQPYF
TRBJ2-7	12	once	TRBV5-3	CASSLSSYEQYF
TRBJ1-2	14	NA	TRBV27	CASKSVANSIGYTF
TRBJ2-5	13	once	TRBV19	CASSPIPQETQYF
TRBJ2-3	13	NA	TRBV10-3	CAISEQETDTQYF
TRBJ2-7	13	NA	TRBV5-1	CASSETASYEQYF
TRBJ1-1	11	NA	TRBV20-1	CSANPGTEAFF
TRBJ1-5	16	NA	TRBV4-1	CASSHPIGQGDQPQHF
TRBJ1-6	15	few	TRBV4-1	CASSQPDSRNSPLHF
TRBJ2-7	16	NA	TRBV19	CASSTRTGGFVYEQYF
TRBJ1-4	16	NA	TRBV27	CASSWEKSATNEKLFF
TRBJ2-7	13	NA	TRBV11-2	CASSPGQSSEQYF
TRBJ2-5	14	NA	TRBV2	CASSRDRGTETQYF
TRBJ2-7	15	NA	TRBV7-3	CASSSPGTGWYEQYF
TRBJ2-7	13	NA	TRBV27	CASSFWGIGEQYF
TRBJ2-5	15	NA	TRBV7-9	CASSPGTGGAETQYF
TRBJ2-5	13	NA	TRBV11-3	CASSLQLGETQYF
TRBJ2-2	16	NA	TRBV5-1	CASSLAGTGDTGELFF
TRBJ2-7	14	NA	TRBV5-6	CASSLDWHRDEQYF
TRBJ2-5	14	NA	TRBV7-9	CASRLRTGEETQYF
TRBJ1-2	16	NA	TRBV5-1	CASSIDGTALNYGYTF
TRBJ2-3	16	NA	TRBV6-1	CASSVLSGGAKDTQYF
TRBJ1-1	12	NA	TRBV19	CASRAGGTEAFF
TRBJ1-3	13	NA	TRBV5-4	CASSRSSGNTIYF
TRBJ2-5	15	NA	TRBV5-1	CASSLGQGGQETQYF
TRBJ1-1	14	few	TRBV7-2	CASSKVQGDTEAFF
TRBJ1-3	14	NA	TRBV7-1	CASSPTDIGNTIYF
TRBJ1-2	14	NA	TRBV23-1	CASSLGGYPYGYTF
TRBJ1-4	13	NA	TRBV25-1	CASSVGVNEKLFF
TRBJ2-7	16	NA	TRBV13	CASSFRAGAGSYEQYF
TRBJ1-2	14	NA	TRBV4-1	CASSQGSGDYGYTF
TRBJ1-2	12	NA	TRBV6-5	CASKGGNYGYTF
TRBJ2-7	15	NA	TRBV7-9	CASEPPGSGRYEQYF
TRBJ1-2	15	NA	TRBV6-1	CASREGIKSTYGYTF
TRBJ2-3	17	NA	TRBV25-1	CASSEYGTSGDTDTQYF
TRBJ2-4	10	NA	TRBV7-6	CASSFPGPHF
TRBJ2-2	14	few	TRBV7-3	CASSLGTDAKELFF
TRBJ1-5	13	NA	TRBV28	CASSPDDNLPQHF
TRBJ1-1	15	NA	TRBV5-4	CASSSYLRMNTEAFF
TRBJ1-2	14	NA	TRBV6-5	CASSLGTMDYGYTF
TRBJ2-1	14	NA	TRBV5-1	CASKEQSSYNEQFF